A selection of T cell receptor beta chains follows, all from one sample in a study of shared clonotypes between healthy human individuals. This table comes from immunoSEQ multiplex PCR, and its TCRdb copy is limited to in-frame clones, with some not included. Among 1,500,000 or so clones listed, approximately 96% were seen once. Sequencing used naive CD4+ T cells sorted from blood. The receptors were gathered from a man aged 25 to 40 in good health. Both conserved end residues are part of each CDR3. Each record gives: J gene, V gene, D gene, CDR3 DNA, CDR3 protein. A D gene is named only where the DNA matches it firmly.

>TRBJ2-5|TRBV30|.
TGTGCCTGGAGTGTTCAAGAGACCCAGTACTTC
CAWSVQETQYF
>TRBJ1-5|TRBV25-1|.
TGTGCCAGCAGCGTAAATAGCAATCAGCCCCAGCATTTT
CASSVNSNQPQHF
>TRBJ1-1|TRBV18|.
TGTGCCAGCTCACCAGGGGCAGCCACTGAAGCTTTCTTT
CASSPGAATEAFF
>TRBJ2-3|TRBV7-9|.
TGTGCCAGCCAGGGTAATCGCGGTCCAGATACGCAGTATTTT
CASQGNRGPDTQYF
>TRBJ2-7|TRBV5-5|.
TGTGCCAGCAGCTTGGTCAGACCCCCCTCCTACGAGCAGTACTTC
CASSLVRPPSYEQYF
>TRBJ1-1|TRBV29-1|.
TGCAGCGTTTCAACAGCTATGAACACTGAAGCTTTCTTT
CSVSTAMNTEAFF
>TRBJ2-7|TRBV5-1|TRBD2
TGCGCCAGCAGCCCGGGGTCCCTAGCGGTAACCTACGAGCAGTACTTC
CASSPGSLAVTYEQYF
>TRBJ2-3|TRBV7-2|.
TGTGCCAGCAGCTTAGCCCAGAGTACGCAGTATTTT
CASSLAQSTQYF
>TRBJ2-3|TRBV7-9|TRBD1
TGTGCCAGCACCCCCCCGACAGGGAATGCGGCAGATACGCAGTATTTT
CASTPPTGNAADTQYF
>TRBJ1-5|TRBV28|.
TGTGCCAGCATCCACCCGGGGAATCAGCCCCAGCATTTT
CASIHPGNQPQHF
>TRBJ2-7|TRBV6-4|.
TGTGCCAGCATTCTACAGCCCTACGAGCAGTACTTC
CASILQPYEQYF
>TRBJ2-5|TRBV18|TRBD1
TGTGCCAGCTCACCCGGGACAGGGGGAGAGACCCAGTACTTC
CASSPGTGGETQYF
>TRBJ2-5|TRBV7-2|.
TGTGCCAGCAGCGGTCAAGAGACCCAGTACTTC
CASSGQETQYF
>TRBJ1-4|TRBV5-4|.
TGTGCCAGCAGCTTGTTGGCAGGGCCGAATGAAAAACTGTTTTTT
CASSLLAGPNEKLFF
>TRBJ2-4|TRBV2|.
TGTGCCAGCAGTGAGAGCGGAGAAAACATTCAGTACTTC
CASSESGENIQYF
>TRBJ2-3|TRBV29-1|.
TGCAGCGTGGCCGGAGGCGGGAAGGCAGATACGCAGTATTTT
CSVAGGGKADTQYF
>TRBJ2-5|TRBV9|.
TGTGCCAGCAGCTTACGGGACATTAGGGGGGGAATTCAAGAGACCCAGTACTTC
CASSLRDIRGGIQETQYF
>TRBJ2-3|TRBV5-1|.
TGCGCCAGCAGCAATACAGATACGCAGTATTTT
CASSNTDTQYF
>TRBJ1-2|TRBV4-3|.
TGCGCCAGCAGCCAAGATGGGGAGGGGTACTATGGCTACACCTTC
CASSQDGEGYYGYTF
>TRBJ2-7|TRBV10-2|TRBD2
TGCGCCAGCAGTGAGTCGGGACTAGCGGGAGGGCCGTCACAGTACTTC
CASSESGLAGGPSQYF